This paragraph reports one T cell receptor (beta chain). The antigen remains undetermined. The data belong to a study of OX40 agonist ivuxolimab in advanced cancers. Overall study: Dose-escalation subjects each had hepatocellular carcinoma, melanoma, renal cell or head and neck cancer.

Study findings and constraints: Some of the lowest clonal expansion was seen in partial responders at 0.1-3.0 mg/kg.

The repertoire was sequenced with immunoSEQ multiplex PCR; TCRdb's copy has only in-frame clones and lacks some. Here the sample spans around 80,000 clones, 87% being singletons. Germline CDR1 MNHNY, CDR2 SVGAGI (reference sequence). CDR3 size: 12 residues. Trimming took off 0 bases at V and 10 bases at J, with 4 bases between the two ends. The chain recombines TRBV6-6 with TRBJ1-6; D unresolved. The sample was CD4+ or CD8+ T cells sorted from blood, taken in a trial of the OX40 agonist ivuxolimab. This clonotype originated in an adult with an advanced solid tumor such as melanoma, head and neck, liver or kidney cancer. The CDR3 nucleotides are TGTGCCAGCAGTTACTCGGGGTCACCCCTCCACTTT. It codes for CASSYSGSPLHF.